The clone carrying this T cell receptor (beta chain) was seen more than once but under ten times. Trimming took off 0 bases at V and 10 bases at J, with 9 bases between the two ends. The germline V gene has CDR1 SGHAT and CDR2 FQNNGV. The CDR3 is 12 amino acids. These data come from a study of T-cell memory formation after mild COVID-19. The 5'RACE method, run with constant-segment primers, produced TCR alpha and TCR beta cDNA libraries (carrying sample barcodes and UMIs). One entry per CDR3 protein results from TCRdb running MiXCR on the 5' RACE reads. The sample contains around 320,000 distinct CDR3 sequences, around 27% of which appear only once.

Specimen: PBMCs or a T cell subset sorted from them (not recorded which). V gene TRBV11-2 combines with J gene TRBJ1-1; D not resolved. The clonotype was recovered from an adult woman who had mild COVID-19 (a few samples of this study predate the infection). Cell type and time point are not known. CDR3 bases: TGTGCCAGCAGCTTAGACGGGGTGAGAGCTTTCTTT. This encodes CASSLDGVRAFF. Full variable domain (missing parts from reference TRBV11-2 and TRBJ1-1): EAGVAQSPRYKIIEKRQSVAFWCNPISGHATLYWYQQILGQGPKLLIQFQNNGVVDDSQLPKDRFSAERLKGVDSTLKIQPAKLEDSAVYLCASSLDGVRAFFGQGTRLTVV.